The clone carrying this T cell receptor beta chain was seen a single time. The data stem from a study of shared clonotypes between healthy human individuals. Trimming removed 7 bases from V and 0 bases from J, with 13 bases in between. Germline CDR1 MNHEY, CDR2 SVGAGI. CDR3 size: 14 residues. Repertoires were generated with immunoSEQ multiplex PCR, while TCRdb's copy carries only in-frame clones and drops some. This sample carries 800,000 or so clones, about 96% of them seen once, and the ten largest clones take about 0.25%. It was CD45RO-negative cells, positively selected for CCR7, that made up naive CD8 cells, with terminally differentiated effector memory CD45RA+ cells excluded.

Sequencing used naive CD8+ T cells sorted from blood. The chain has TRBV6-5 and TRBJ2-7; possibly TRBD2 for D (7 bases). This clonotype was obtained from a man aged 25-45 years in good health. The CDR3 DNA is TGTGCCAGCAAAGGGGGGGTGGGCTCCTACGAGCAGTACTTC. This translates into CASKGGVGSYEQYF.